This is a list of T cell receptor beta chains from one sample in a study of cytomegalovirus exposure and HLA in healthy donors. Method: immunoSEQ multiplex PCR; TCRdb's copy keeps in-frame clones and lacks some. The sample lists fewer than 350,000 clones, 85% to 90% occurring once. The sequencing sample was made of PBMCs. These receptors came from a woman aged 18-29 years in good health and CMV-seronegative. The CDR3 runs from the conserved cysteine through the conserved F or W. Only some rows state a clone size, as once, few, many or a class for expanded clones.

TRBV13 once 14 CASSSILAGGPQFF
TRBV10-2 . 12 CASSGGAREQFF
TRBV7-9 . 17 CASSGYNQGRGNYGYTF
TRBV18 . 16 CASSPPLLAARETQYF
TRBV5-1 . 15 CASSISGGFYNEQFF
TRBV2 . 15 CASSPSGGGYNEQFF
TRBV7-2 . 13 CASSQTRAETQYF
TRBV5-1 . 16 CASSFFPGDRRYGYTF
TRBV7-9 . 15 CASSLARGGASEQYF
TRBV21-1 . 17 CASSARQGPVKRYGYTF
TRBV6-1 . 14 CASSRTGGSYGYTF
TRBV23-1 . 13 CASSHPTPEKLFF
TRBV6-1 . 15 CASGDLRERNQPQHF
TRBV27 . 14 CASCCGDGGEKLFF
TRBV14 . 13 CASSQAGVTEAFF
TRBV10-3 few 14 CAISEWADEETQYF
TRBV7-9 once 13 CASSSTGNTEAFF
TRBV6-6 . 15 CASSRLAANQETQYF
TRBV2 . 14 CASSEQGSNEKLFF
TRBV5-1 . 14 CASSPQRSYNEQFF
TRBV9 . 14 CASSAGQGNYGYTF
TRBV5-1 . 14 CATSILQGDTEAFF
TRBV13 . 14 CASSLGTTGGEAFF
TRBV5-4 . 18 CASSPTGTSGTYTDTQYF
TRBV19 . 14 CASSPGTARTEAFF
TRBV28 once 14 CASRPGKPLYEQYF
TRBV6-5 . 14 CASSSSWYQETQYF
TRBV5-1 . 13 CASSEVPSRPQHF
TRBV5-1 . 11 CASYSGRPQHF
TRBV2 . 15 CASRGDRGRGTEAFF
TRBV15 . 16 CATSRDRETGANVLTF
TRBV13 . 18 CASSQTPYREKTNEKLFF
TRBV5-5 . 15 CASSLAPGSNTEAFF
TRBV4-1 . 14 CASSQSDSRNTIYF
TRBV5-1 few 17 CASSPRGGAVRNTEAFF
TRBV2 . 14 CASSEQGGNTEAFF
TRBV6-1 . 13 CASSSKLNTEAFF
TRBV5-1 . 15 CASSLAPGTGVEAFF
TRBV21-1 . 14 CANNRASSGNTIYF
TRBV19 . 14 CATNPVGVTDTQYF
TRBV4-2 . 16 CASSGPALAGGNEQFF
TRBV7-8 . 15 CASSLIRGGANEQFF
TRBV6-5 . 15 CASSRGGQGRNEQFF
TRBV18 . 14 CASIRGTGVNEQFF
TRBV7-9 . 15 CASSGGLEVSYEQYF
TRBV18 few 14 CASSPTELPLEQYF
TRBV5-1 . 18 CASSLAEVWEGGVYEQYF
TRBV6-5 . 14 CASSYSGGGTEAFF